The entry below gives a single T cell receptor (beta chain) sequence along with its context. The sample is drawn from a study of blood T cell repertoires in COVID-19. Study-level information: Spain, Italy and the United States supplied samples that represented acute and convalescent COVID-19. In each case, the material was cDNA or gDNA derived from T cells, B-cell-depleted T cells, or PBMCs.

All enrollees were roughly 18 to 95 years old and from 20 to 30 US areas. Cohorts were assigned according to the clinical history that participants reported. V lost 4 bases, J lost 7 bases, and 11 bases stayed unmatched. From germline, CDR1 is SGHDT and CDR2 YYEEEE. The CDR3 contains 16 residues. Using immunoSEQ multiplex PCR, the repertoire was profiled, and TCRdb retains in-frame clones only, with some absent. Of a few hundred thousand clones listed, roughly 85% are singletons. This clonotype originated in a woman in her twenties or thirties who had recovered from COVID-19. Specimen: PBMCs or T cells enriched from blood (not recorded which). The chain has TRBV5-6 and TRBJ2-1, with 10 bases that match TRBD2. CDR3 bases: TGTGCCAGCAGCGCGGCCACTAGCGGGATAAGGAATGAGCAGTTCTTC. The encoded protein is CASSAATSGIRNEQFF.